The 17 T cell receptor beta chains given below trace back to one sample, sequenced in a study of blood T cell repertoires in COVID-19. Only in-frame clones appear in the TCRdb table, and some are missing; sequencing was by immunoSEQ multiplex PCR. The data contain 190,000 or so clones, around nine tenths of them singletons. What was sequenced was PBMCs or T cells enriched from blood (not recorded which). These receptors were collected from a woman aged 30 to 39 who had been exposed to COVID-19.

The chain employs TRBV5-4 and TRBJ2-2; tentative D call: TRBD2 (6 bases). This CDR3 is 16 amino acids long. V was shortened by 0 bases and J by 0 bases, with 9 bases between the two germline ends. The germline gives CDR1 SGHNT, CDR2 YYREEE (reference sequence). The CDR3 region is CASSLGRAANTGELFF. The DNA for the CDR3 is TGTGCCAGCAGCTTGGGGAGGGCCGCGAACACCGGGGAGCTGTTTTTT.

CDR3 nucleotides: TGTGCCAGCAGCATGAGGGTAACCGAGACCCAGTACTTC. It specifies CASSMRVTETQYF. The V call is TRBV6-5, the J call TRBJ2-5, with D perhaps TRBD2 (5 bases). Trimming removed 6 bases at V and 5 bases at J, with 13 bases between. Germline V CDR1 and CDR2: MNHEY, SVGAGI. This CDR3 region has 13 residues.

This chain joins TRBV5-8 and TRBJ1-3; D is perhaps TRBD1 (6 bases). CDR1 and CDR2 from the germline V gene are SGHTS and YDEGEE. The CDR3 has 15 residues. Trimming removed 4 bases from V and 0 bases from J, with 11 bases in between. CDR3 protein: CASSQGTNSGNTIYF. CDR3 sequence (DNA): TGTGCCAGCAGCCAAGGGACAAACTCTGGAAACACCATATATTTT.

This chain links TRBV12-5 with TRBJ2-7; 7 nucleotides match TRBD2. Germline values: CDR1 LGHNT, CDR2 FRNRAP. Losses at the gene ends were 2 bases for V and 4 bases for J; bases not matched to a gene: 8. The CDR3 runs 15 residues. CDR3 in DNA: TGTGCTAGTGGTTTGAGTATGGGGGGGTGGTACGAGCAGTACTTC. Its translation: CASGLSMGGWYEQYF. The full variable domain, completed using reference TRBV12-5 and TRBJ2-7, is DARVTQTPRHKVTEMGQEVTMRCQPILGHNTVFWYRQTMMQGLELLAYFRNRAPLDDSGMPKDRFSAEMPDATLATLKIQPSEPRDSAVYFCASGLSMGGWYEQYFGPGTRLTVT.

V and J are TRBV18 and TRBJ2-7; perhaps TRBD1 as D (5 bases). This CDR3 has 14 amino acids. Trimming left V 5 bases short and J 0 bases short, with 11 bases between. Germline assignment: CDR1 KGHSH and CDR2 LQKENI. The CDR3 DNA is TGTGCCAGCTCAAAACAGGAAACCTCCTACGAGCAGTACTTC. Translating it yields CASSKQETSYEQYF.

The chain recombines TRBV25-1 with TRBJ1-1; D may be TRBD1 (6 bases). Trimming stripped 6 bases from V and 11 bases from J, with 13 bases between. Germline assignment: CDR1 MGHDK and CDR2 SYGVNS. This CDR3 has 11 residues. CDR3: CASSLTGGAFF. The CDR3 DNA follows: TGTGCCAGCAGCTTGACAGGCGGCGCTTTCTTT.

In DNA form, the CDR3 reads TGTGCCAGCAGGCCCCCGGCAGGGCGAGGCTACACCTTC. Its translation: CASRPPAGRGYTF. The chain has TRBV6-5 and TRBJ1-2, with D possibly being TRBD1 (5 bases). CDR1 is MNHEY and CDR2 is SVGAGI in the germline V gene. The CDR3 extends over 13 amino acids. V lost 6 bases to trimming and J lost 8 bases, with 16 bases between them.

The rearrangement joins TRBV7-9 to TRBJ1-1; D is perhaps TRBD1 (5 bases). This CDR3 comprises 16 residues. CDR1 is SEHNR, CDR2 FQNEAQ, per germline (reference sequence). With 3 bases removed from V and 1 base from J, the gap between germline ends came to 15 bases. CDR3 amino acids: CASSFLPLDKNTEAFF. CDR3 in DNA: TGTGCCAGCAGCTTCTTGCCCCTGGACAAGAACACTGAAGCTTTCTTT.

This clone was recorded once. The chain combines TRBV30 with TRBJ1-2; D unclear. The V and J ends lost 2 bases and 4 bases respectively, with 8 bases between them. Germline values: CDR1 GTSNPN, CDR2 SVGIG (reference sequence). This CDR3 spans 12 amino acids. CDR3 loop: CAWSPPSYGYTF. CDR3 DNA: TGTGCCTGGAGTCCCCCCTCCTATGGCTACACCTTC.

As for this clone: With a much larger clone just one base away, this may be a read error. This sample also contains other DNA sequences that code for the same CDR3. This chain joins TRBV5-1 and TRBJ1-1, with 11 bases that match TRBD1. In germline, CDR1 is SGHRS, CDR2 YFSETQ. The J segment lost 5 bases and the V segment lost 4 bases, leaving 4 bases of the junction unmatched. This CDR3 is 14 amino acids long. The DNA of the CDR3 is TGCGCCAGCAGCCCCGGGACAGGGGGTACTGAAGCTTTCTTT. This gives the protein CASSPGTGGTEAFF.

The chain uses TRBV12-5 and TRBJ2-7; D may be TRBD1 (5 bases). Trimming left V 5 bases short and J 3 bases short, with 8 bases between. Germline CDR1 and CDR2: LGHNT and FRNRAP. The CDR3 runs to 12 residues. This chain's CDR3 is CASGATGYEQYF. The CDR3 DNA sequence: TGTGCTAGTGGTGCCACAGGCTACGAGCAGTACTTC.

The sample holds one count of this clone. The chain joins TRBV29-1 to TRBJ1-2; perhaps TRBD1 as D (5 bases). V was shortened by 4 bases and J by 4 bases, with 19 bases between the two germline ends. Looked up from germline, CDR1 is SQVTM and CDR2 is ANQGSEA. This CDR3 contains 15 residues. The DNA for the CDR3 is TGCAGCGTTGTAGTAGGGGCTCCGGGCATCTATGGCTACACCTTC. Its translation is CSVVVGAPGIYGYTF. The variable domain in full, completed from reference TRBV29-1 and TRBJ1-2, reads SAVISQKPSRDICQRGTSLTIQCQVDSQVTMMFWYRQQPGQSLTLIATANQGSEATYESGFVIDKFPISRPNLTFSTLTVSNMSPEDSSIYLCSVVVGAPGIYGYTFGSGTRLTVV.

This chain links TRBV2 with TRBJ1-2; D might be TRBD1 (6 bases). Trimming cost V 2 bases and J 4 bases, with 11 bases left between them. The CDR3 has 14 amino acids. Germline loops: CDR1 SNHLY, CDR2 FYNNEI. The CDR3 DNA sequence: TGTGCCAGCAGTGAAACCAGGGGCGGCTATGGCTACACCTTC. Translating it yields CASSETRGGYGYTF. Based on the CDR3 plus reference TRBV2 and TRBJ1-2, the full variable domain is EPEVTQTPSHQVTQMGQEVILRCVPISNHLYFYWYRQILGQKVEFLVSFYNNEISEKSEIFDDQFSVERPDGSNFTLKIRSTKLEDSAMYFCASSETRGGYGYTFGSGTRLTVV.

The V gene is TRBV2, the J gene TRBJ1-4; the D gene is possibly TRBD1 (6 bases). The CDR3 covers 16 residues. V was shortened by 6 bases and J by 2 bases, with 16 bases between the two germline ends. Germline loops: CDR1 SNHLY, CDR2 FYNNEI. The CDR3 protein is CASSENPTGTNEKLFF. In nucleotides, the CDR3 is TGTGCCAGCAGCGAGAACCCAACAGGGACTAATGAAAAACTGTTTTTT.

The rearrangement uses TRBV2 and TRBJ2-3; 13 nucleotides align to TRBD2. J lost 2 bases, V lost 5 bases, and 4 bases had no gene match. Germline V lookup: CDR1 SNHLY, CDR2 FYNNEI. CDR3 length: 16 residues. Here the CDR3 reads CASSPGLAGTTDTQYF. The CDR3 nucleotides read TGTGCCAGCAGTCCGGGACTAGCGGGGACCACAGATACGCAGTATTTT. Full variable domain (rest looked up from reference TRBV2 and TRBJ2-3): EPEVTQTPSHQVTQMGQEVILRCVPISNHLYFYWYRQILGQKVEFLVSFYNNEISEKSEIFDDQFSVERPDGSNFTLKIRSTKLEDSAMYFCASSPGLAGTTDTQYFGPGTRLTVL.

The rearrangement joins TRBV3-1 (or the pseudogene TRBV3-2) to TRBJ1-1; D unclear. The length of the CDR3 is 15 residues. Germline V lookup: CDR1 LGHDT, CDR2 YNNKEL (reference sequence). V was cut by 0 bases and J by 1 base, with 9 bases left in between. DNA for the CDR3: TGTGCCAGCAGCCAAGAAAACCCACAGAACACTGAAGCTTTCTTT. Translating gives CASSQENPQNTEAFF.

This chain joins TRBV25-1 and TRBJ1-2; TRBD1 matches 10 bases. Germline CDR1 MGHDK, CDR2 SYGVNS. J lost 3 bases, V lost 1 base, and 2 bases had no gene match. This CDR3 is built from 15 residues. The CDR3 here is CASSESGTGDYGYTF. CDR3 nucleotides: TGTGCCAGCAGTGAATCGGGGACAGGGGACTATGGCTACACCTTC.